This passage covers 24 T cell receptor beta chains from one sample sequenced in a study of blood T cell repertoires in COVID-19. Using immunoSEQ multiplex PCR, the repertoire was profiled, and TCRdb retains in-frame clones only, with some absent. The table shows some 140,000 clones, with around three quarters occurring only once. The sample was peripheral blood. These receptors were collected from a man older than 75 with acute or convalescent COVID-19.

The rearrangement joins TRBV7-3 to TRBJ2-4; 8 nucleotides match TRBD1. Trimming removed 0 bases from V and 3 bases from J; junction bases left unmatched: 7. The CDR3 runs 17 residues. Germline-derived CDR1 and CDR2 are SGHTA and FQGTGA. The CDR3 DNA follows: TGTGCCAGCAGCTTAACGGGGTCAGGGACAGGCAAAAACATTCAGTACTTC. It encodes CASSLTGSGTGKNIQYF.

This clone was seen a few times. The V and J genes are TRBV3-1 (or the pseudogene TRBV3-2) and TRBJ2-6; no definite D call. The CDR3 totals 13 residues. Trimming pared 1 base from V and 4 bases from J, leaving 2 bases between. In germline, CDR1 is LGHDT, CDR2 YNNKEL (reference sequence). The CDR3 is CASSQAGANVLTF. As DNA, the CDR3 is TGTGCCAGCAGCCAAGCGGGGGCCAACGTCCTGACTTTC.

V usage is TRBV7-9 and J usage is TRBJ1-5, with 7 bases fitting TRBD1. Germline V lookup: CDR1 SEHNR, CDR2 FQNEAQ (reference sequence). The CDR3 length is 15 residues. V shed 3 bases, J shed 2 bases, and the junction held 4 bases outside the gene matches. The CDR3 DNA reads TGTGCCAGCAGCTTCGGAGGGGGCGGCAATCAGCCCCAGCATTTT. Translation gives CASSFGGGGNQPQHF.

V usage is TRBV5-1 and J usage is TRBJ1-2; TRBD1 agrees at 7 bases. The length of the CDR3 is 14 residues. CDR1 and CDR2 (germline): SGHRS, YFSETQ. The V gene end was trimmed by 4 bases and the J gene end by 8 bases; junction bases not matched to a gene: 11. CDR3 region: CASSPGTVSRGYTF. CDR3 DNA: TGCGCCAGCAGCCCCGGGACAGTCTCTAGGGGCTACACCTTC.

CDR3 in amino acids: CASSEGLGYRHEKLFF. The CDR3 DNA follows: TGTGCCAGCAGTGAAGGGCTAGGTTACAGGCATGAAAAACTGTTTTTT. The gene calls are TRBV6-1 and TRBJ1-4; TRBD1 might be the D (5 bases). The V end lost 1 base, the J end lost 6 bases, and 15 bases lay between the germline ends. This CDR3 has 16 residues. Germline lookup yields CDR1 MNHNS and CDR2 SASEGT.

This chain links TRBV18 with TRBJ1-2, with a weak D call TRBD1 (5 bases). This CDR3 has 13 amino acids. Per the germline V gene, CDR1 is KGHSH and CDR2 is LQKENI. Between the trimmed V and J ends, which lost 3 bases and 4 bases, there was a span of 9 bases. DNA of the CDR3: TGTGCCAGCTCACCCGACAGCTCCTATGGCTACACCTTC. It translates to CASSPDSSYGYTF.

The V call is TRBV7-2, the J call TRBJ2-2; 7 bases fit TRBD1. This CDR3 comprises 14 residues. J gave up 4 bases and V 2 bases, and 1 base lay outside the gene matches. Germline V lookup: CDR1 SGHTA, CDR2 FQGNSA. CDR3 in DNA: TGTGCCAGCAGCTTAACAGGGGTCACCGGGGAGCTGTTTTTT. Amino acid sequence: CASSLTGVTGELFF.

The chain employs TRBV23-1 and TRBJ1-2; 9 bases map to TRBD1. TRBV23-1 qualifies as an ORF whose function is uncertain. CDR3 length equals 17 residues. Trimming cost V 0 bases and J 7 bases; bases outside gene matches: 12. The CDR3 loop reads CASSQSDILGTGSGYTF. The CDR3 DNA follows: TGCGCCAGCAGTCAATCAGATATTCTCGGGACAGGGAGTGGCTACACCTTC.

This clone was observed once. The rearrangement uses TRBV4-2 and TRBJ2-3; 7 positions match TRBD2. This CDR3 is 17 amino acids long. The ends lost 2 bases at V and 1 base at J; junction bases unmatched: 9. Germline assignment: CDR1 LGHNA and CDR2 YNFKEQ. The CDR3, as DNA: TGTGCCAGCAGCCAAAACAGGCTAGCGGCCCGCACAGATACGCAGTATTTT. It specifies CASSQNRLAARTDTQYF.

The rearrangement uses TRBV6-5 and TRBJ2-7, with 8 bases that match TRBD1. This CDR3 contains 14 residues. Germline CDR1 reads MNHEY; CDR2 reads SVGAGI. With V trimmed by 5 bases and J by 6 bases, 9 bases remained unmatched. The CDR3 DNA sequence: TGTGCCAGCAGTCTCGACAGGGGCCTCTCCGAGCAGTACTTC. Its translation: CASSLDRGLSEQYF.

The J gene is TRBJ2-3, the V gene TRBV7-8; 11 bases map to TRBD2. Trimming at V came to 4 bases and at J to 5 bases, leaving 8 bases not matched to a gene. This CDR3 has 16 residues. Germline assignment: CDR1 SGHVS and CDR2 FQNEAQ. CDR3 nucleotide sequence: TGTGCCAGCAGCTCCAATAGCGGGGGGGCGGGAGATACGCAGTATTTT. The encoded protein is CASSSNSGGAGDTQYF.

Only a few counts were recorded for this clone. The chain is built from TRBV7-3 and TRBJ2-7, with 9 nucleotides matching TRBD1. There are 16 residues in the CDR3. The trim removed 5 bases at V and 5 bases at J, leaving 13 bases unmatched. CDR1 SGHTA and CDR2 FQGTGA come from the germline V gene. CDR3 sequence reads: CASSAMGGTGIDEQYF. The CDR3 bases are TGTGCCAGCAGCGCCATGGGCGGGACAGGGATTGACGAGCAGTACTTC.

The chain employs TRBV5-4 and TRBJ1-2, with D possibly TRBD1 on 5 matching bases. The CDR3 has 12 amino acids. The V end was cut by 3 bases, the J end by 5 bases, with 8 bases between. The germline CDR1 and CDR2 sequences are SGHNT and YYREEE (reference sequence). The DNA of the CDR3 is TGTGCCAGCAGCTCGGGGGGGTATGGCTACACCTTC. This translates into CASSSGGYGYTF.

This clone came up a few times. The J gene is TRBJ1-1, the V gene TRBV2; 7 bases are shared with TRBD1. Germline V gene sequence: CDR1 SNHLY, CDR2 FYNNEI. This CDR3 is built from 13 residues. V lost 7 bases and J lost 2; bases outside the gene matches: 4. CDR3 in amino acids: CASTRDSNTEAFF. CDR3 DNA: TGTGCCAGCACCCGGGACAGCAACACTGAAGCTTTCTTT.

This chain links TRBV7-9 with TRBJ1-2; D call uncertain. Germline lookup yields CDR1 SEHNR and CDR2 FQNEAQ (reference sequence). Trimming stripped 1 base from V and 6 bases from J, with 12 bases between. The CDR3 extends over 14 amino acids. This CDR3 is CASSLGSTLNGYTF. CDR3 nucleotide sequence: TGTGCCAGCAGCTTAGGATCAACTCTCAATGGCTACACCTTC.

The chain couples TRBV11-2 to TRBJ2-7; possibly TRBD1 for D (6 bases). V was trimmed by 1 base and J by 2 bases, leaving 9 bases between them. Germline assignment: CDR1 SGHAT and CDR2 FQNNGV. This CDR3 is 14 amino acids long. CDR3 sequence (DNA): TGTGCCAGCAGCTTAGCAGGGGCCGCCTACGAGCAGTACTTC. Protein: CASSLAGAAYEQYF. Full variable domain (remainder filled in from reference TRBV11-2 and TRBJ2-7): EAGVAQSPRYKIIEKRQSVAFWCNPISGHATLYWYQQILGQGPKLLIQFQNNGVVDDSQLPKDRFSAERLKGVDSTLKIQPAKLEDSAVYLCASSLAGAAYEQYFGPGTRLTVT.

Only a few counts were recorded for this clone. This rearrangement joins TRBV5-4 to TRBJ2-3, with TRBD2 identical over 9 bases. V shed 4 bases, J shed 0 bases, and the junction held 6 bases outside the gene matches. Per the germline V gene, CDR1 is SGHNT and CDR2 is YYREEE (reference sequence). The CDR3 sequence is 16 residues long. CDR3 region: CASSQQTSGSTDTQYF. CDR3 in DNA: TGTGCCAGCAGCCAACAGACTAGCGGAAGCACAGATACGCAGTATTTT.

CDR3 residues: CATSDPVVNEQFF. The CDR3 coding sequence is TGTGCCACCAGTGATCCGGTCGTCAATGAGCAGTTCTTC. The chain carries TRBV24-1 and TRBJ2-1, with no clear D. The CDR3 runs 13 residues. V was pared by 3 bases and J by 6 bases, with 8 bases between. Germline V CDR1 and CDR2: KGHDR, SFDVKD.

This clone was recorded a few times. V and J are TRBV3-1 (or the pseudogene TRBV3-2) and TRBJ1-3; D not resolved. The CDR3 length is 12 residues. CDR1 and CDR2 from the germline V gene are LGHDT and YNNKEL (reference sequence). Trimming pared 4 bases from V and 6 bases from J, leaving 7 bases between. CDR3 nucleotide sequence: TGTGCCAGCAGCCTCGGAGTAAACACCATATATTTT. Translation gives CASSLGVNTIYF.

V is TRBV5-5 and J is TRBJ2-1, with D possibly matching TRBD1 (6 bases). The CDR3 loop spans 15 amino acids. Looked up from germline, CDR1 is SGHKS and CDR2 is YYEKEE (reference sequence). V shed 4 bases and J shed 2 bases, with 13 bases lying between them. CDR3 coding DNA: TGTGCCAGCAGCCTTCGAGGACAGACCTACAATGAGCAGTTCTTC. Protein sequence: CASSLRGQTYNEQFF.

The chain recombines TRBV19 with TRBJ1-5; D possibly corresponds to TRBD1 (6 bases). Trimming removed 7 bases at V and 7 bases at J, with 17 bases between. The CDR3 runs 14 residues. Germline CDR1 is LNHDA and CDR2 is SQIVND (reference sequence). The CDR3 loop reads CASIEARGNQPQHF. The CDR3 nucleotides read TGTGCCAGTATAGAGGCCAGGGGAAACCAGCCCCAGCATTTT. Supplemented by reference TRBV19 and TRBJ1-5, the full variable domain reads DGGITQSPKYLFRKEGQNVTLSCEQNLNHDAMYWYRQDPGQGLRLIYYSQIVNDFQKGDIAEGYSVSREKKESFPLTVTSAQKNPTAFYLCASIEARGNQPQHFGDGTRLSIL.

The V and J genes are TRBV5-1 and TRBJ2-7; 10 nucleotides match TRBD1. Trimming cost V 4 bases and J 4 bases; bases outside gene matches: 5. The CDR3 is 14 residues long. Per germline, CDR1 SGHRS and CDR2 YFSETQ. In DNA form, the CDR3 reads TGCGCCAGCAGCCCTTGGACAGGGGGTTACGAGCAGTACTTC. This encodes CASSPWTGGYEQYF.

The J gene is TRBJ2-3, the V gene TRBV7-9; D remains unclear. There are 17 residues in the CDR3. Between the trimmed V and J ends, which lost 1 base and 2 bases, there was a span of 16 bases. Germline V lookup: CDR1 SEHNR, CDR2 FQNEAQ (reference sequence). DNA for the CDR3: TGTGCCAGCAGCTTAGATCGTGTCACTCATCTCACAGATACGCAGTATTTT. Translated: CASSLDRVTHLTDTQYF.

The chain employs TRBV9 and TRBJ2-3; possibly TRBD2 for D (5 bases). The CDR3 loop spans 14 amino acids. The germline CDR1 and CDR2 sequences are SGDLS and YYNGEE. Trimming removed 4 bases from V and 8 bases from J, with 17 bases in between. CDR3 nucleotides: TGTGCCAGCAGCCCTCAGCTAGCATCGGGTACGCAGTATTTT. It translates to CASSPQLASGTQYF.